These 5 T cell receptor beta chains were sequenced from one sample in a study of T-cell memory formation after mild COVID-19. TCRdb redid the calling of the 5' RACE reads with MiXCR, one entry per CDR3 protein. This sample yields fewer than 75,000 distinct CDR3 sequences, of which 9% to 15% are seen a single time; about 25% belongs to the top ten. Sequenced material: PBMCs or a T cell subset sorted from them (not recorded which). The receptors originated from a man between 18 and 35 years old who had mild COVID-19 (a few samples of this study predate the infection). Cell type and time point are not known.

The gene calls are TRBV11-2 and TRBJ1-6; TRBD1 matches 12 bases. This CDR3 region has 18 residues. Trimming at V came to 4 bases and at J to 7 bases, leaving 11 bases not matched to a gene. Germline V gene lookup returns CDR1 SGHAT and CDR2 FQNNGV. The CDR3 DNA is TGTGCCAGCAGCTCGGACCGGGACAGGGGGCATGGGAATTCACCCCTCCACTTT. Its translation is CASSSDRDRGHGNSPLHF.

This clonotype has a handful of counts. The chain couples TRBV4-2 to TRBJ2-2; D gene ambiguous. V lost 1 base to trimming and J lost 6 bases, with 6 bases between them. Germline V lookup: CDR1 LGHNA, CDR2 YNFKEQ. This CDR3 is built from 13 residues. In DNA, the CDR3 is TGTGCCAGCAGCCAAGTAGGGTCCGGGGAGCTGTTTTTT. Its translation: CASSQVGSGELFF.

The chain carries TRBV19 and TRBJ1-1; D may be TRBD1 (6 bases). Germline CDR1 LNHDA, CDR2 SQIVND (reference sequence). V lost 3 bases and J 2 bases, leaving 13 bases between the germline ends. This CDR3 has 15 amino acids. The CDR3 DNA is TGTGCCAGTAGTATGGGGGCGCTCACTAACACTGAAGCTTTCTTT. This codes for CASSMGALTNTEAFF.

The CDR3 reads CSASDRSGANVLTF. CDR3 nucleotides: TGCAGTGCTAGTGACAGGTCTGGGGCCAACGTCCTGACTTTC. This sequence joins TRBV20-1 and TRBJ2-6; maybe TRBD1 (6 bases). The CDR3 sequence is 14 residues long. Trimming shortened V by 3 bases and J by 1 base, and 7 bases separated the two germline ends. Germline V gene data show CDR1 as DFQATT and CDR2 as SNEGSKA (reference sequence).

In DNA, the CDR3 is TGTGCCAGCAGCTTAGTCCCCAGGGTAAACTATGGCTACACCTTC. Residues: CASSLVPRVNYGYTF. This chain uses TRBV7-9 with TRBJ1-2; weak D call: TRBD1 (5 bases). The germline V gene has CDR1 SEHNR and CDR2 FQNEAQ (reference sequence). Trimming took 1 base from V and 2 from J, leaving 11 bases between them. This CDR3 spans 15 amino acids. Combining the CDR3 with reference TRBV7-9 and TRBJ1-2 gives the whole variable domain DTGVSQNPRHKITKRGQNVTFRCDPISEHNRLYWYRQTLGQGPEFLTYFQNEAQLEKSRLLSDRFSAERPKGSFSTLEIQRTEQGDSAMYLCASSLVPRVNYGYTFGSGTRLTVV.